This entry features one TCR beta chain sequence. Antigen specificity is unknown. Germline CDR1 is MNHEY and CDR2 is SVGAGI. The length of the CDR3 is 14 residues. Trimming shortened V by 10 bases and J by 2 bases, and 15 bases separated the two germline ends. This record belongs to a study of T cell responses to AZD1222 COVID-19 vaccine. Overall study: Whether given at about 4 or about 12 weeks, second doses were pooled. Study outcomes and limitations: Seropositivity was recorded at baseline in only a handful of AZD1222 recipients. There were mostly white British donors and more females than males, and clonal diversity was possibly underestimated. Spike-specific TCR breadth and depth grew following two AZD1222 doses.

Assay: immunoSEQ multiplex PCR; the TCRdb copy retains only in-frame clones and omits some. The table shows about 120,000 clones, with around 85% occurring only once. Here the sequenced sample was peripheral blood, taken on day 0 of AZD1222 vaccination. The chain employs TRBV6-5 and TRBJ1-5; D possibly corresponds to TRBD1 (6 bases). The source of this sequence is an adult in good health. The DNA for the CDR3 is TGTGCCATCACTATCGGGGGCCGCAATCAGCCCCAGCATTTT. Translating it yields CAITIGGRNQPQHF.